This T cell receptor (beta chain) was obtained from a study of OX40 agonist ivuxolimab in advanced cancers. For the study at large: Intravenous ivuxolimab was administered to patients every 2 weeks at 0.01 to 10 mg/kg. Mean age about 60 years, range about 23 to 80; about 85% male.

Profiled with immunoSEQ multiplex PCR; TCRdb holds only in-frame clones, not every one. The sample gives around 50,000 clones, roughly 88% of which show up once; roughly 0.67% is in the top ten. The germline gives CDR1 SGDLS, CDR2 YYNGEE. This CDR3 is 16 amino acids long. With 3 bases removed from V and 1 base from J, the gap between germline ends came to 14 bases. This sample comprised CD4+ or CD8+ T cells sorted from blood, obtained in a trial of the OX40 agonist ivuxolimab. The TCR sequence derives from an adult with an advanced solid tumor such as melanoma, head and neck, liver or kidney cancer. The chain employs TRBV9 and TRBJ1-3; D might be TRBD1 (5 bases). The CDR3 DNA reads TGTGCCAGCAGCGGGAGGAGTGGGGCATCTGGAAACACCATATATTTT. Amino acid sequence: CASSGRSGASGNTIYF.